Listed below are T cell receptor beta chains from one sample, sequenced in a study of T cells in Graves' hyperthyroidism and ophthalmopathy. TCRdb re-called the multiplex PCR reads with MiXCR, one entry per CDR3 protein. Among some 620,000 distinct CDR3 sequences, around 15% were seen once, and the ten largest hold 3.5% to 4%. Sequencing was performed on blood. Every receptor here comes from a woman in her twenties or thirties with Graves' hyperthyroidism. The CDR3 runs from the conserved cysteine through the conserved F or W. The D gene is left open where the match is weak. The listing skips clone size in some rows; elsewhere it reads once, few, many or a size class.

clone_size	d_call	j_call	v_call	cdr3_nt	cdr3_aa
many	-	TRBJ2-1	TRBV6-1	TGTGCCAGCAGTGAGGTGTACGGCTCCTACAATGAGCAGTTCTTC	CASSEVYGSYNEQFF
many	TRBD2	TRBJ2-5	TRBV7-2	TGTGCCAGCAGCCCCCCGGGGACTAGCGTTGCGACCCAGTACTTC	CASSPPGTSVATQYF
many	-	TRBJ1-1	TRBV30	TGTGCCTGGAGCGGCCAGACTGAAGCTTTCTTT	CAWSGQTEAFF
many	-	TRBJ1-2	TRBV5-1	TGCGCCAGCAGCTTGGGGGAGTTTGGCTCGAATGGCTACACCTTC	CASSLGEFGSNGYTF
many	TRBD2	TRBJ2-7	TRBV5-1	TGCGCCAGCAGCTTGGTTGGTAGCGGGACCCTCTACGAGCAGTACTTC	CASSLVGSGTLYEQYF
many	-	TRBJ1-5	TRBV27	TGTGCCAGCAGTTTACTACAGAATCAGCCCCAGCATTTT	CASSLLQNQPQHF
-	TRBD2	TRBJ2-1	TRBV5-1	TGTGCCAGCAGCTGGGGAGGGCCCGGGGCCTACAATGAGCAGTTCTTC	CASSWGGPGAYNEQFF
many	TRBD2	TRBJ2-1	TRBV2	TGTGCCAGCAGTGAATGGATTAGCGGGAGGGGGAAGTTCTTC	CASSEWISGRGKFF
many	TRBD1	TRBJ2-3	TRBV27	TGTGCCAGCAGTTTCCGGGACAGACGCACAGATACGCAGTATTTT	CASSFRDRRTDTQYF
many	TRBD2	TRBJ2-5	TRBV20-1	TGCAGTGCTAGCCCCCTTGGGCTAGCGGGAGAGGAGACCCAGTACTTC	CSASPLGLAGEETQYF
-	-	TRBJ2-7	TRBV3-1	TGCGCCAGCAGCGAGTCCGGGACAAGGGCCTACGAGCAGTACTTC	CASSESGTRAYEQYF
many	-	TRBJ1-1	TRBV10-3	TGTGCCATCAGTCCCGGGGGTAGCAACACTGAAGCTTTCTTT	CAISPGGSNTEAFF
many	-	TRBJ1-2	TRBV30	TGTGCCTGGAAGCTAAGAGGGCCTTACTATGGCTACACCTTC	CAWKLRGPYYGYTF
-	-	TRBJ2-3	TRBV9	TGTGCCAGCAGTGACAGCGGCCGCACAGATACGCAGTATTTT	CASSDSGRTDTQYF
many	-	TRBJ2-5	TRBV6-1	TGTGCCAGCAGTTACGGCCGGGGAGGGACCCAGTACTTC	CASSYGRGGTQYF
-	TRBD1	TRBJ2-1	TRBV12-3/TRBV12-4	TGTGCCAGCAGTTTAACAGGGGCTGGTTACAATGAGCAGTTCTTC	CASSLTGAGYNEQFF
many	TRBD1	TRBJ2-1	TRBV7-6	TGTGCCAGCAGTTCGGGACAGGGGAATGAGCAGTTCTTC	CASSSGQGNEQFF
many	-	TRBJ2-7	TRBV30	TGTGCCTGGGGAGACAGTGAGCACTACGAGCAGTACTTC	CAWGDSEHYEQYF
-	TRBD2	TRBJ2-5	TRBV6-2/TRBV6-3	TGTGCCAGCAGTTACTCGAGGTCGGGAGGGCCAGAAGAGACCCAGTACTTC	CASSYSRSGGPEETQYF
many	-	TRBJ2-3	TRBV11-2	TGTGCCAGCAGCAATGGAGGGGCAGATACGCAGTATTTT	CASSNGGADTQYF
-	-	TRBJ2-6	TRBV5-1	TGCGCCAGCAGCTTGGTGGGCAGCTCTGGGGCCAACGTCCTGACTTTC	CASSLVGSSGANVLTF
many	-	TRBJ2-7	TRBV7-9	TGTGCCAGCAGCCAGTTCCGGGACGAGCAGTACTTC	CASSQFRDEQYF
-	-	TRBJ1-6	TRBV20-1	TGCAGTGCTCGAGGGATGACTAATTCACCCCTCCACTTT	CSARGMTNSPLHF
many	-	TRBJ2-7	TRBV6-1	TGTGCCAGCACCAGACAGAGACCCTCCTACGAGCAGTACTTC	CASTRQRPSYEQYF
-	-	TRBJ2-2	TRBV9	TGTGCCAGCAGCGTAGCCGGGGCCACCGGGGAGCTGTTTTTT	CASSVAGATGELFF
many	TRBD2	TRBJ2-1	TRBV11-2	TGTGCCAGCAGCTTCCGTAGCGGGAGGCCTCTCCATGAGCAGTTCTTC	CASSFRSGRPLHEQFF
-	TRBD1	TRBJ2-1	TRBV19	TGTGCCAGTAGTGCCACGACAGGGGGCTACAATGAGCAGTTCTTC	CASSATTGGYNEQFF
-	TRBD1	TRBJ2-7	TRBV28	TGTGCCAGCAAGGGACAGGGTCTATACGAGCAGTACTTC	CASKGQGLYEQYF
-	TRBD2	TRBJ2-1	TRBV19	TGTGCCAGTAGTATTCTAGCGGAAGTAAGCAATGAGCAGTTCTTC	CASSILAEVSNEQFF
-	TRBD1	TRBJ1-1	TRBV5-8	TGTGCCAGCAGCTTGGGACGAGGGGACAGGCGGGACACTGAAGCTTTCTTT	CASSLGRGDRRDTEAFF
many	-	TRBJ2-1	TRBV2	TGTGCCAGCATAATTCAACATGTCACCGGTGAGCAGTTCTTC	CASIIQHVTGEQFF
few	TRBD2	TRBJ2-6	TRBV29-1	TGCAGCGCGGGAGGGGGGGGGGAGGCTGGGGCCAACGTCCTGACTTTC	CSAGGGGEAGANVLTF
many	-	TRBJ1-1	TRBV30	TGTGCCTGGAGCTTCGGACTGAACACTGAAGCTTTCTTT	CAWSFGLNTEAFF
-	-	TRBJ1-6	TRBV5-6	TGTGCCAGCAGCTTGGGGTCACTCTACTATAATTCACCCCTCCACTTT	CASSLGSLYYNSPLHF
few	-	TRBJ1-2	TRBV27	TGTGCCAGCAGTAAAAAGGCAGGGTATGGCTACACCTTC	CASSKKAGYGYTF
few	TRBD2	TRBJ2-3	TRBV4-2	TGTGCCAGCAGCCCAACGGGACTAATCGCAGATACGCAGTATTTT	CASSPTGLIADTQYF
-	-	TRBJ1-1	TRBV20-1	TGCGGGGGGGGGGGAGGGCGGGACACTGAAGCTTTCTTT	CGGGGGRDTEAFF
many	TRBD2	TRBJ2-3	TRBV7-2	TGTGCCAGCAGGCGGACTAGCACTTACACAGATACGCAGTATTTT	CASRRTSTYTDTQYF
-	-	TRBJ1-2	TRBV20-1	TGCAGTGCTAGAACAAGGGCAGTACATGGCTACACCTTC	CSARTRAVHGYTF
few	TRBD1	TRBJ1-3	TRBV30	TGTGCCTGGAGTCCAGGGGGATTTAATGGAAACACCATATATTTT	CAWSPGGFNGNTIYF
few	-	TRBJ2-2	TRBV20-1	TGCAGTGCTAGAGGAGGGAGTTCAGACGGGGAGCTGTTTTTT	CSARGGSSDGELFF